The 32 T cell receptor beta chains below all came from one sample that was sequenced in a study of shared clonotypes between healthy human individuals. The table came from immunoSEQ multiplex PCR; TCRdb's copy has only in-frame clones and leaves some out. The sample has some 1 million clones, under 80% seen once; the top ten hold less than 1.5%. The sample was memory CD4+ T cells sorted from blood. This sample's subset: CD45RA-negative fraction. The receptors derive from a man aged 18 to 29 in good health.

This clone has a count of ten or more. This sequence joins TRBV21-1 and TRBJ1-1; TRBD1 was called by the table and not checked on the DNA. TRBV21-1 is tagged as a pseudogene. This CDR3 spans 15 amino acids. CDR3 region: CASSKADREFTEAFF. The CDR3, as DNA: TGTGCCAGCAGCAAAGCGGACAGGGAATTCACTGAAGCTTTCTTT.

V gene TRBV7-9 combines with J gene TRBJ2-2; TRBD1 agrees at 7 bases. V lost 2 bases and J lost 3; bases outside the gene matches: 6. Germline CDR1 and CDR2: SEHNR and FQNEAQ (reference sequence). The CDR3 extends over 16 amino acids. The CDR3 bases are TGTGCCAGCAGCTTAAGGGGGCCACGGCACACCGGGGAGCTGTTTTTT. Protein product: CASSLRGPRHTGELFF.

This chain joins TRBV28 and TRBJ1-5, with TRBD1 as a possible D gene (6 bases). V gave up 7 bases and J gave up 0 bases, with 10 bases separating them. The germline CDR1 and CDR2 sequences are MDHEN and SYDVKM. The CDR3 runs 14 residues. The CDR3 nucleotides read TGTGCCAGCAAGGGGGGAAATAGCAATCAGCCCCAGCATTTT. Its protein product is CASKGGNSNQPQHF.

This sequence joins TRBV7-9 and TRBJ2-7; 8 bases line up with TRBD2. CDR3 length equals 15 residues. Germline V gene lookup returns CDR1 SEHNR and CDR2 FQNEAQ (reference sequence). With V trimmed by 4 bases and J by 3 bases, 8 bases remained unmatched. The CDR3: CASSCGGLFCYEQYF. CDR3 nucleotide sequence: TGTGCCAGCAGCTGCGGGGGGCTCTTTTGCTACGAGCAGTACTTC.

The chain joins TRBV2 to TRBJ2-5; TRBD2 matches at 13 bases. The ends lost 6 bases at V and 5 bases at J; junction bases unmatched: 9. Germline V gene sequence: CDR1 SNHLY, CDR2 FYNNEI. CDR3 length: 16 amino acids. The CDR3 protein is CASSQGGLAGRETQYF. The CDR3 bases are TGTGCCAGCAGCCAAGGGGGACTAGCGGGAAGGGAGACCCAGTACTTC.

V is TRBV4-1 and J is TRBJ2-5, with 11 bases matching TRBD2. The ends lost 5 bases at V and 5 bases at J; junction bases unmatched: 10. This CDR3 has 16 residues. CDR1 and CDR2 from the germline V gene are MGHRA and YSYEKL. CDR3 residues: CASSRGLAEWGETQYF. CDR3 DNA: TGCGCCAGCAGCAGGGGACTAGCGGAGTGGGGCGAGACCCAGTACTTC.

The rearrangement uses TRBV7-2 and TRBJ1-2; no firm D call. The germline V and J ends were trimmed by 4 bases and 5 bases, with 11 bases remaining between them. The germline V gene encodes CDR1 SGHTA and CDR2 FQGNSA. This CDR3 has 13 amino acids. The CDR3 here is CASSSEALYGYTF. The CDR3 bases are TGTGCCAGCAGCTCGGAGGCTCTTTATGGCTACACCTTC. The full variable domain, rest sourced from reference TRBV7-2 and TRBJ1-2, is GAGVSQSPSNKVTEKGKDVELRCDPISGHTALYWYRQSLGQGLEFLIYFQGNSAPDKSGLPSDRFSAERTGGSVSTLTIQRTQQEDSAVYLCASSSEALYGYTFGSGTRLTVV.

The chain couples TRBV6-1 to TRBJ1-2, with D perhaps TRBD1 (6 bases). This CDR3 region has 13 residues. Germline CDR1 MNHNS, CDR2 SASEGT. Trimming took off 4 bases at V and 2 bases at J, with 8 bases between the two ends. The chain's CDR3 is CASSGRGNYGYTF. CDR3 bases: TGTGCCAGCAGTGGAAGGGGGAACTATGGCTACACCTTC.

V usage is TRBV14 and J usage is TRBJ2-5; tentatively, D is TRBD2 (5 bases). V shed 3 bases and J shed 6 bases, with 17 bases lying between them. The CDR3 covers 15 residues. Germline assignment: CDR1 SGHDN and CDR2 FVKESK. The CDR3 coding sequence is TGTGCCAGCAGCCAGCCCGGAGGTCGCGGAAAGACCCAGTACTTC. This sequence encodes CASSQPGGRGKTQYF. Filled out from reference TRBV14 and TRBJ2-5, the complete variable domain reads EAGVTQFPSHSVIEKGQTVTLRCDPISGHDNLYWYRRVMGKEIKFLLHFVKESKQDESGMPNNRFLAERTGGTYSTLKVQPAELEDSGVYFCASSQPGGRGKTQYFGPGTRLLVL.

V gene TRBV30 combines with J gene TRBJ1-2, with TRBD1 as a possible D gene (5 bases). CDR3 size: 14 residues. Germline V lookup: CDR1 GTSNPN, CDR2 SVGIG (reference sequence). V gave up 0 bases and J gave up 8 bases, with 16 bases separating them. The CDR3 nucleotides are TGTGCCTGGAGTGTAGGACACCCCGGAGGAGGCTACACCTTC. Encoded protein: CAWSVGHPGGGYTF.

The CDR3, as DNA: TGTGCCAGCAGCCAGACAGGGGCTAGCGGTGGCCATGAGCAGTTCTTC. Its translation is CASSQTGASGGHEQFF. This chain connects TRBV7-9 to TRBJ2-1, with a possible D match to TRBD1 (8 bases). The CDR3 consists of 16 residues. The germline V and J ends were trimmed by 5 bases and 8 bases, with 22 bases remaining between them. Germline values: CDR1 SEHNR, CDR2 FQNEAQ (reference sequence).

The chain links TRBV2 to TRBJ2-7, with 16 nucleotides matching TRBD2. J gave up 9 bases and V 8 bases, and 4 bases lay outside the gene matches. Germline loops: CDR1 SNHLY, CDR2 FYNNEI. CDR3 size: 13 residues. DNA of the CDR3: TGTGCCAGCGGGACTAGCGGGGGGGCGGTGCAGTACTTC. This gives the protein CASGTSGGAVQYF.

This clone occurred once. The V and J genes are TRBV19 and TRBJ2-3; TRBD1 might be the D (7 bases). The CDR3 runs 17 residues. Trimming shortened V by 6 bases and J by 1 base, and 20 bases separated the two germline ends. Germline lookup yields CDR1 LNHDA and CDR2 SQIVND (reference sequence). In DNA, the CDR3 is TGTGCCAGTAGAACTGGGAGGACAGGACTACGCACAGATACGCAGTATTTT. Protein sequence: CASRTGRTGLRTDTQYF.

This clone was counted a single time. The chain carries TRBV10-3 and TRBJ2-7, with 8 bases aligning to TRBD1. The trim removed 5 bases at V and 3 bases at J, leaving 9 bases unmatched. Germline V lookup: CDR1 ENHRY, CDR2 SYGVKD. This CDR3 spans 15 amino acids. CDR3 in amino acids: CAISQGASVNYEQYF. DNA of the CDR3: TGTGCCATCAGTCAGGGGGCTAGCGTAAACTACGAGCAGTACTTC.

This chain uses TRBV14 with TRBJ2-7, with D possibly being TRBD1 (6 bases). CDR1 is SGHDN and CDR2 is FVKESK in the germline V gene. The CDR3 is 15 amino acids. V lost 6 bases, J lost 2 bases, and 17 bases lay in between. This CDR3 reads CASSVSGGQTYEQYF. CDR3 in DNA: TGTGCCAGCAGTGTCAGTGGGGGACAAACCTACGAGCAGTACTTC.

The gene calls are TRBV29-1 and TRBJ2-1, with 7 nucleotides matching TRBD1. Germline V CDR1 and CDR2: SQVTM, ANQGSEA. CDR3 length: 15 residues. V lost 0 bases and J lost 3; bases outside the gene matches: 5. CDR3 sequence reads: CSVEEGQVFYNEQFF. The CDR3 DNA reads as TGCAGCGTTGAAGAAGGACAGGTTTTCTACAATGAGCAGTTCTTC.

This chain links TRBV6-1 with TRBJ1-2; a possible D gene is TRBD1 (6 bases). CDR3 length equals 15 residues. The germline CDR1 and CDR2 sequences are MNHNS and SASEGT. V lost 8 bases and J 5 bases, leaving 21 bases between the germline ends. CDR3 sequence reads: CASGGVPEQGYGYTF. Here the CDR3 DNA reads TGTGCCAGCGGGGGAGTCCCCGAACAGGGTTATGGCTACACCTTC.

This clone was recorded only once. V is TRBV10-1 and J is TRBJ2-1, with 10 positions matching TRBD2. With V trimmed by 2 bases and J by 9 bases, 10 bases remained unmatched. Germline assignment: CDR1 WNHNN and CDR2 SYGVQD (reference sequence). CDR3 size: 16 residues. The CDR3 region is CASSEASGSFVGEQFF. The CDR3 nucleotides read TGCGCCAGCAGTGAGGCTAGCGGGAGTTTTGTCGGTGAGCAGTTCTTC.

The rearrangement uses TRBV19 and TRBJ1-5; the D is unclear. The CDR3 spans 12 residues. Germline V gene sequence: CDR1 LNHDA, CDR2 SQIVND (reference sequence). Trimming shortened V by 6 bases and J by 2 bases, and 5 bases separated the two germline ends. In DNA form, the CDR3 reads TGTGCCAGTAGGGCAGGCAATCAGCCCCAGCATTTT. Translating gives CASRAGNQPQHF.

The chain joins TRBV15 to TRBJ1-2, with D possibly being TRBD1 (6 bases). Germline V gene data show CDR1 as LNHNV and CDR2 as YYDKDF (reference sequence). The CDR3 covers 16 residues. The ends were cut back, 0 bases at V and 6 bases at J, with 17 bases in the middle. The CDR3 DNA sequence: TGTGCCACCAGCAGAGATCGCACAGGGTTGTATAATGGCTACACCTTC. This encodes CATSRDRTGLYNGYTF.

V gene TRBV5-6 combines with J gene TRBJ1-2; 7 nucleotides align to TRBD1. CDR1 and CDR2 from the germline V gene are SGHDT and YYEEEE. This CDR3 has 16 residues. V trimming: 4 bases; J trimming: 0 bases; junction bases outside the gene matches: 9. CDR3 in amino acids: CASSLGTDLANYGYTF. As DNA, the CDR3 is TGTGCCAGCAGCCTCGGGACAGACCTGGCTAACTATGGCTACACCTTC.

This clone has only a few counts. The chain recombines TRBV28 with TRBJ2-7, with TRBD1 matching 12 bases. Germline V gene sequence: CDR1 MDHEN, CDR2 SYDVKM. The CDR3 extends over 16 amino acids. The junction had 15 bases not matched to a gene; V was cut back by 8 bases and J by 7 bases. As DNA, the CDR3 is TGTGCCAGCTGTCCGCCTCCGGGACAGGGGGCGGGGGAGCAGTACTTC. This gives the protein CASCPPPGQGAGEQYF.

This sequence joins TRBV6-1 and TRBJ1-1, with D perhaps matching TRBD1 (6 bases). The CDR3 is made up of 11 amino acids. Germline V CDR1 and CDR2: MNHNS, SASEGT. The V end was cut by 8 bases, the J end by 5 bases, with 9 bases between. CDR3 region: CASDTGTEAFF. CDR3 nucleotides: TGTGCCAGCGATACAGGGACTGAAGCTTTCTTT.

The chain combines TRBV6-5 with TRBJ1-1, with D possibly matching TRBD1 (5 bases). This CDR3 has 15 amino acids. Germline CDR1 reads MNHEY; CDR2 reads SVGAGI. Trimming removed 7 bases from V and 4 bases from J, with 19 bases in between. This CDR3 reads CASKLFGGEGTEAFF. The CDR3 DNA sequence: TGTGCCAGCAAGCTATTCGGGGGGGAGGGCACTGAAGCTTTCTTT.

This chain connects TRBV9 to TRBJ2-5, with D perhaps TRBD2 (5 bases). The CDR3 is 17 residues long. CDR1 and CDR2 from the germline V gene are SGDLS and YYNGEE. Trimming took off 0 bases at V and 0 bases at J, with 15 bases between the two ends. The CDR3 DNA sequence: TGTGCCAGCAGCGTAGACGGGGAACCGGGATACCAAGAGACCCAGTACTTC. This translates into CASSVDGEPGYQETQYF.

This clone was counted a single time. This chain links TRBV6-5 with TRBJ1-1; TRBD1 aligns across 7 bases. This CDR3 is 15 amino acids long. The germline CDR1 and CDR2 sequences are MNHEY and SVGAGI. V lost 5 bases to trimming and J lost 2 bases; unmatched junction nucleotides: 8. In DNA form, the CDR3 reads TGTGCCAGCAGTAATCGACAGGGTTTAAACACTGAAGCTTTCTTT. This gives the protein CASSNRQGLNTEAFF.

The V call is TRBV5-1, the J call TRBJ2-1; 7 bases map to TRBD1. Germline trimming cut 0 bases from V and 8 bases from J; bases unmatched to any gene: 8. The V gene's germline CDR1 is SGHRS and CDR2 YFSETQ. CDR3 length: 15 residues. The CDR3 sequence is CASSLGQGRVDEQFF. The DNA of the CDR3 is TGCGCCAGCAGCTTGGGACAGGGAAGGGTTGATGAGCAGTTCTTC.

This chain joins TRBV6-6 and TRBJ1-4; 8 bases fit TRBD1. The length of the CDR3 is 13 residues. Germline V gene sequence: CDR1 MNHNY, CDR2 SVGAGI (reference sequence). V was clipped by 10 bases and J by 6 bases; unmatched bases: 7. The CDR3 DNA reads TGTGCCACCGCACAGGGGGGTGATGAAAAACTGTTTTTT. It encodes CATAQGGDEKLFF.

The V and J genes are TRBV7-2 and TRBJ1-5; no clear D gene. Per germline, CDR1 SGHTA and CDR2 FQGNSA. The CDR3 consists of 15 residues. Trimming took off 4 bases at V and 0 bases at J, with 10 bases between the two ends. The CDR3 is CASSYGLDSNQPQHF. The CDR3 DNA is TGTGCCAGCAGCTACGGACTCGATAGCAATCAGCCCCAGCATTTT.

The chain links TRBV15 to TRBJ2-7; 7 bases line up with TRBD2. The germline CDR1 and CDR2 sequences are LNHNV and YYDKDF (reference sequence). CDR3 size: 16 residues. The J segment lost 7 bases and the V segment lost 3 bases, leaving 15 bases of the junction unmatched. CDR3 coding DNA: TGTGCCACCAGCAGCCTGACGGGCGGGGGTAGAGGGGAGCAGTACTTC. Its protein product is CATSSLTGGGRGEQYF.

V usage is TRBV27 and J usage is TRBJ2-7; TRBD2 might be the D (5 bases). Per germline, CDR1 MNHEY and CDR2 SMNVEV (reference sequence). V was cut by 5 bases and J by 3 bases, with 14 bases left in between. This CDR3 is built from 14 residues. CDR3 DNA sequence: TGTGCCAGCAGTCTAGCCCCCACCCACTACGAGCAGTACTTC. Its protein product is CASSLAPTHYEQYF.

The chain is built from TRBV5-8 and TRBJ2-5; D may be TRBD1 (6 bases). V lost 0 bases to trimming and J lost 1 base, with 10 bases between them. The CDR3 length is 15 residues. Germline V gene lookup returns CDR1 SGHTS and CDR2 YDEGEE. The DNA of the CDR3 is TGTGCCAGCAGCTTGGACAGGGCCCTCCAAGAGACCCAGTACTTC. This sequence encodes CASSLDRALQETQYF.